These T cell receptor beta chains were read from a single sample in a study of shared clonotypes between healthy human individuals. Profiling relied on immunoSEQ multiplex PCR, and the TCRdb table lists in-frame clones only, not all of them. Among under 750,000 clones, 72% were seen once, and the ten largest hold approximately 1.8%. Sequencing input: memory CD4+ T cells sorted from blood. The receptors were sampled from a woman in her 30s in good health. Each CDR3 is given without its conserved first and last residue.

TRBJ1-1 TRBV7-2 ASSLVSDSEAF
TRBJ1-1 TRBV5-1 ASILRVVRGLNTEAF
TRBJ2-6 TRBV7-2 ASSYSDSGANVLT
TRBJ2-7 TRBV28 ASSFGGRLWEQY
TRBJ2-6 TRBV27 ASSSGTAPVLT
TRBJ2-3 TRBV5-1 ASSYWTGRTSTDTQY
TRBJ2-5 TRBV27 ASSTRGRETQY
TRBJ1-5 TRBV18 ASSPKHYSNQPQH
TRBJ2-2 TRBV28 ASRGTSGRLTGELF
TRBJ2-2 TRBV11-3 ASSPGRQGSIYTGELF
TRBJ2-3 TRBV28 ASVGRIPDTQY
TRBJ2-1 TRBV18 ASSPGLPSNEQF